These 28 T cell receptor beta chains were sequenced from one sample in a study of T cells after yellow fever vaccination (dated by TCRdb to the late 2010s). Library construction relied on 5' RACE. Sequencing used an Illumina HiSeq 2500. Through fastp at Q25 and MiXCR, TCRdb rebuilt clones from the public reads, retaining in-frame beta chains. Each entry merges the rows of one CDR3 protein and shows their most common DNA and genes. This sample gives a few hundred thousand distinct CDR3 sequences in total; around 6.8% of them show up just once. The top ten hold over 15% of the sample. The treatment or condition label here, explained by the study, means: live attenuated yellow fever vaccine strain. The specimen was PBMCs, collected around 45 days after the first yellow fever vaccination. These receptors all stem from a man younger than 30 who received the YFV17D yellow fever vaccine.

This chain links TRBV10-3 with TRBJ1-5, with 7 bases lining up with TRBD1. The germline gives CDR1 ENHRY, CDR2 SYGVKD. The CDR3 is made up of 13 amino acids. J was trimmed by 4 bases and V by 6 bases; bases with no gene match: 3. In nucleotides, the CDR3 is TGTGCCATCAGCCAGGGGGGGAATCAGCCCCAGCATTTT. As protein: CAISQGGNQPQHF.

This clonotype was detected ten times or more. The genes are TRBV20-1 and TRBJ2-3, with D unclear. V was trimmed by 0 bases and J by 4 bases, leaving 14 bases between them. Germline lookup yields CDR1 DFQATT and CDR2 SNEGSKA (reference sequence). The CDR3 extends over 15 amino acids. The CDR3 DNA reads as TGCAGTGCTAGAGATAGGGAAGAGTTCGCAGATACGCAGTATTTT. Encoded protein: CSARDREEFADTQYF.

In this sample, this clonotype turned up a few times. This sequence joins TRBV7-6 and TRBJ2-1; TRBD2 agrees at 9 bases. The CDR3 sequence is 16 residues long. V lost 2 bases, J lost 1 base, and 3 bases stayed unmatched. Germline V CDR1 and CDR2: SGHVS, FNYEAQ. CDR3 residues: CASSLPAGGSYNEQFF. The CDR3 nucleotides read TGTGCCAGCAGCTTACCAGCGGGGGGTTCCTACAATGAGCAGTTCTTC. Variable domain in full (rest from reference TRBV7-6 and TRBJ2-1): GAGVSQSPRYKVTKRGQDVALRCDPISGHVSLYWYRQALGQGPEFLTYFNYEAQQDKSGLPNDRFSAERPEGSISTLTIQRTEQRDSAMYRCASSLPAGGSYNEQFFGPGTRLTVL.

This clonotype was counted at least ten times. V usage is TRBV5-1 and J usage is TRBJ2-7; possibly TRBD2 for D (6 bases). The CDR3 extends over 13 amino acids. Trimming shortened V by 3 bases and J by 4 bases, and 11 bases separated the two germline ends. The V gene's germline CDR1 is SGHRS and CDR2 YFSETQ. For the CDR3, the DNA is TGCGCCAGCAGCTCGGCTGGGGGGTACGAGCAGTACGTC. Protein sequence: CASSSAGGYEQYV.

In its sample, this clonotype was seen a few times. The chain employs TRBV3-1 and TRBJ1-2, with D perhaps matching TRBD1 (6 bases). The V and J ends lost 4 bases and 8 bases respectively, with 17 bases between them. This CDR3 has 14 amino acids. Per germline, CDR1 LGHDT and CDR2 YNNKEL (reference sequence). DNA of the CDR3: TGTGCCAGCAGCCTAGGAAGAACAGGGCTCGGCTACACCTTC. Protein product: CASSLGRTGLGYTF. The entire variable domain, with the rest obtained from reference TRBV3-1 and TRBJ1-2, is as follows: DTAVSQTPKYLVTQMGNDKSIKCEQNLGHDTMYWYKQDSKKFLKIMFSYNNKELIINETVPNRFSPKSPDKAHLNLHINSLELGDSAVYFCASSLGRTGLGYTFGSGTRLTVV.

The V and J genes are TRBV4-2 and TRBJ2-1; 8 nucleotides align to TRBD2. The CDR3 runs 15 residues. Trimming removed 1 base from V and 8 bases from J; junction bases left unmatched: 7. Germline V gene data show CDR1 as LGHNA and CDR2 as YNFKEQ. The CDR3 reads CASSQGRGGIDEQFF. The DNA for the CDR3 is TGTGCCAGCAGCCAAGGCCGGGGGGGCATCGATGAGCAGTTCTTC.

This sequence joins TRBV4-1 and TRBJ2-5, with D perhaps matching TRBD2 (6 bases). CDR1 MGHRA and CDR2 YSYEKL come from the germline V gene. This CDR3 contains 15 residues. Trimming stripped 4 bases from V and 2 bases from J, with 14 bases between. The DNA for the CDR3 is TGCGCCAGCAGCCTGCAGTGGCGGGATCAAGAGACCCAGTACTTC. Translated, it gives CASSLQWRDQETQYF.

This clonotype was counted ten times or more. CDR3 coding DNA: TGTGCCAGCAGTTCGAACTTAGGAGCAACTAATGAAAAACTGTTTTTT. It encodes CASSSNLGATNEKLFF. The chain couples TRBV6-5 to TRBJ1-4, with D hard to call. The V gene's germline CDR1 is MNHEY and CDR2 SVGAGI. V was shortened by 4 bases and J by 0 bases, with 12 bases between the two germline ends. The length of the CDR3 is 16 residues.

This clonotype has ten or more counts. The V gene is TRBV7-9, the J gene TRBJ2-2; D unclear. The CDR3 spans 15 residues. Trimming removed 2 bases at V and 6 bases at J, with 13 bases between. From germline, CDR1 is SEHNR and CDR2 FQNEAQ (reference sequence). The DNA of the CDR3 is TGTGCCAGCAGCTTAAGAAGGCCCGCACCCGGGGAGCTGTTTTTT. Protein product: CASSLRRPAPGELFF.

This clonotype has at least ten counts. This chain uses TRBV5-1 with TRBJ2-3; 7 positions agree with TRBD1. V lost 6 bases and J lost 6; bases outside the gene matches: 13. This CDR3 comprises 15 residues. The germline CDR1 and CDR2 sequences are SGHRS and YFSETQ. The CDR3 region is CASTAKTGPQDTQYF. Written as DNA, the CDR3 is TGCGCCAGCACCGCCAAGACAGGGCCTCAGGATACGCAGTATTTT.

The rearrangement links TRBV25-1 to TRBJ1-3; 7 bases fit TRBD1. The CDR3 runs to 13 residues. The ends lost 8 bases at V and 7 bases at J; junction bases unmatched: 8. CDR1 MGHDK and CDR2 SYGVNS come from the germline V gene. The CDR3 spells CASAGGLGNTIYF. The CDR3 DNA reads as TGTGCCAGCGCAGGGGGGTTGGGGAACACCATATATTTT. The full variable domain, in which reference TRBV25-1 and TRBJ1-3 provide the parts outside the CDR3, is EADIYQTPRYLVIGTGKKITLECSQTMGHDKMYWYQQDPGMELHLIHYSYGVNSTEKGDLSSESTVSRIRTEHFPLTLESARPSHTSQYLCASAGGLGNTIYFGEGSWLTVV.

Only a few counts were recorded for this clonotype. V is TRBV20-1 and J is TRBJ2-2; TRBD2 matches 11 bases. The length of the CDR3 is 14 residues. J gave up 6 bases and V 0 bases, and 0 bases lay outside the gene matches. The V gene's germline CDR1 is DFQATT and CDR2 SNEGSKA (reference sequence). The DNA of the CDR3 is TGCAGTGCTAGAGATAGCGGGGGGGCCGGGGAGCTGTTTTTT. This encodes CSARDSGGAGELFF.

This chain connects TRBV28 to TRBJ1-6, with D possibly being TRBD1 (5 bases). Trimming took 4 bases from V and 8 from J, leaving 9 bases between them. The CDR3 consists of 13 residues. Germline V gene lookup returns CDR1 MDHEN and CDR2 SYDVKM. CDR3 in DNA: TGTGCCAGCAGTTGGACACCAGATTCACCCCTCCACTTT. This gives the protein CASSWTPDSPLHF. The full variable domain, its missing parts supplied by reference TRBV28 and TRBJ1-6, is DVKVTQSSRYLVKRTGEKVFLECVQDMDHENMFWYRQDPGLGLRLIYFSYDVKMKEKGDIPEGYSVSREKKERFSLILESASTNQTSMYLCASSWTPDSPLHFGNGTRLTVT.

This clonotype was seen only a few times. The chain recombines TRBV14 with TRBJ1-1; 7 nucleotides agree with TRBD1. Germline V lookup: CDR1 SGHDN, CDR2 FVKESK. This CDR3 contains 13 residues. Losses at the gene ends were 0 bases for V and 8 bases for J; bases not matched to a gene: 3. CDR3: CASSQERQGEAFF. CDR3 nucleotides: TGTGCCAGCAGCCAAGAAAGACAGGGAGAAGCTTTCTTT.

The rearrangement joins TRBV10-3 to TRBJ2-6; no clear D gene. The germline V gene encodes CDR1 ENHRY and CDR2 SYGVKD. The CDR3 loop spans 16 amino acids. Trimming left V 2 bases short and J 0 bases short, with 8 bases between. The CDR3 DNA is TGTGCCATCAGTGAGGGTGTGAACTCTGGGGCCAACGTCCTGACTTTC. Amino acid sequence: CAISEGVNSGANVLTF.

This clonotype was observed at least ten times. V is TRBV7-9 and J is TRBJ2-5; D might be TRBD1 (6 bases). CDR3 length equals 15 residues. Germline CDR1 reads SEHNR; CDR2 reads FQNEAQ (reference sequence). Trimming left V 4 bases short and J 5 bases short, with 17 bases between. Here the CDR3 reads CASSSAGGLLETQYF. DNA of the CDR3: TGTGCCAGCAGCTCTGCTGGGGGCCTGTTGGAGACCCAGTACTTC.

This clonotype was counted a few times. Germline is not matched at one junction end, which may reflect a read error. V gene TRBV5-1 combines with J gene TRBJ1-1; 8 nucleotides agree with TRBD1. There are 17 residues in the CDR3. From germline, CDR1 is SGHRS and CDR2 YFSETQ. In DNA, the CDR3 is TGCGCCAGCAGTTTGGCCGCCCTCCAGGGGGCGAACACTGAAGCTTTCTTT. It codes for CASSLAALQGANTEAFF.

This clonotype showed up just a few times. The chain combines TRBV6-2 or TRBV6-3 with TRBJ1-5, with a possible D match to TRBD1 (5 bases). From germline, CDR1 is MNHEY and CDR2 SVGEGT. Trimming pared 2 bases from V and 4 bases from J, leaving 12 bases between. This CDR3 is 15 amino acids long. CDR3 sequence (DNA): TGTGCCAGCAGTTACCGGGACGATTTTAATCAGCCCCAGCATTTT. This gives the protein CASSYRDDFNQPQHF.

The chain uses TRBV12-3 or TRBV12-4 and TRBJ1-6; 10 nucleotides line up with TRBD1. Unmatched junction bases numbered 5, after V lost 5 bases and J lost 7 bases. This CDR3 has 15 residues. CDR3: CASSGAGQGNSPLHF. In DNA, the CDR3 is TGTGCCAGCAGTGGTGCGGGACAGGGGAATTCACCCCTCCACTTT.

This clonotype was detected only a few times. The chain recombines TRBV29-1 with TRBJ1-2; TRBD1 agrees at 12 bases. The junction had 6 bases not matched to a gene; V was cut back by 4 bases and J by 3 bases. The CDR3 sequence is 15 residues long. Germline V gene sequence: CDR1 SQVTM, CDR2 ANQGSEA. CDR3 loop: CSVAGQGAIDYGYTF. Written as DNA, the CDR3 is TGCAGCGTTGCGGGACAGGGGGCGATTGACTATGGCTACACCTTC.

There are a few counts of this clonotype. The V and J genes are TRBV6-2 or TRBV6-3 and TRBJ2-7, with TRBD2 matching over 7 bases. The CDR3 length is 15 residues. Germline V gene lookup returns CDR1 MNHEY and CDR2 SVGEGT. V dropped 6 bases and J dropped 2; count of bases not matched to a gene: 10. CDR3 sequence (DNA): TGTGCCAGCAGGGATACGGGGGGTTGGCCCTACGAGCAGTACGTC. This sequence encodes CASRDTGGWPYEQYV.

As DNA, the CDR3 is TGTGCCAGTAGTATAGGAAGGGCGCAGTATTTT. It specifies CASSIGRAQYF. The V call is TRBV19, the J call TRBJ2-3; D unclear. From germline, CDR1 is LNHDA and CDR2 SQIVND (reference sequence). This CDR3 comprises 11 residues. The V end was cut by 1 base, the J end by 10 bases, with 6 bases between.

The CDR3 loop reads CASSGGQGASGELFF. The CDR3 DNA is TGTGCCAGCAGCGGGGGACAGGGGGCTTCCGGGGAGCTGTTTTTT. The chain joins TRBV7-2 to TRBJ2-2; 12 bases line up with TRBD1. The ends lost 5 bases at V and 6 bases at J; junction bases unmatched: 4. The germline CDR1 and CDR2 sequences are SGHTA and FQGNSA. The CDR3 is 15 residues long. The full variable domain, in which reference TRBV7-2 and TRBJ2-2 provide the parts outside the CDR3, is GAGVSQSPSNKVTEKGKDVELRCDPISGHTALYWYRQSLGQGLEFLIYFQGNSAPDKSGLPSDRFSAERTGGSVSTLTIQRTQQEDSAVYLCASSGGQGASGELFFGEGSRLTVL.

This clonotype was counted a few times. The junction differs from germline at one of its ends, possibly a read error. The V and J genes are TRBV11-2 and TRBJ2-1; D is ambiguous. The CDR3 is made up of 12 amino acids. Germline values: CDR1 SGHAT, CDR2 FQNNGV. The CDR3 DNA reads as TGTGCCAGCAGCTTAGACTACGATGAGCAGTTCTTC. This gives the protein CASSLDYDEQFF.

The rearrangement joins TRBV5-1 to TRBJ2-3; 8 bases align to TRBD1. This CDR3 is built from 16 residues. V shed 1 base, J shed 3 bases, and the junction held 7 bases outside the gene matches. Per germline, CDR1 SGHRS and CDR2 YFSETQ. CDR3 sequence: CASSLWAGGSTDTQYF. The CDR3 bases are TGCGCCAGCAGCTTGTGGGCAGGGGGCTCGACAGATACGCAGTATTTT.

This clonotype appeared once. One junction end disagrees with the germline gene, perhaps due to a read error. The J gene is TRBJ2-1, the V gene TRBV12-3 or TRBV12-4; 11 bases are a match to TRBD2. This CDR3 comprises 18 residues. DNA of the CDR3: TGTGCCCGCAGTTTTAGGCTAGCGGGGGGTCACTCCTACAATGAGCAGTTCTTC. This sequence encodes CARSFRLAGGHSYNEQFF.

This clonotype was counted a few times. The CDR3 loop reads CATSGSYNEQYV. The CDR3 coding sequence is TGTGCCACCTCAGGGAGTTACAACGAGCAGTACGTC. The V gene is TRBV6-2 or TRBV6-3, the J gene TRBJ2-7; D may correspond to TRBD1 or TRBD2 (5 bases each). Trimming cost V 10 bases and J 5 bases, with 15 bases left between them. The CDR3 runs to 12 residues. The germline CDR1 and CDR2 sequences are MNHEY and SVGEGT.

This clonotype was counted only a few times. This chain joins TRBV5-6 and TRBJ2-7; TRBD1 matches 11 bases. CDR1 is SGHDT, CDR2 YYEEEE, per germline. The V gene end was trimmed by 4 bases and the J gene end by 6 bases; junction bases not matched to a gene: 6. This CDR3 is 14 amino acids long. The CDR3 region has the DNA TGTGCCAGCAGCGTGGACAGGGGGCCCTTCGAGCAGTACGTC. Translation: CASSVDRGPFEQYV.